This entry lists 5 T cell receptor beta chains sequenced from one sample in a study of cytomegalovirus exposure and HLA in healthy donors (TCRdb year 2017). Libraries came from the immunoSEQ multiplex PCR assay. The multiplex PCR relied on a mix of 60 forward primers for TCR Vbeta segments and 13 reverse primers for TCR Jbeta segments. The source is immuneACCESS, and TCRdb retained only in-frame sequences with V and J called. Part of the clones is not carried over; for the studies checked, unresolved V genes explain less than half of this, and the remainder is unexplained. The sample table lists under 200,000 clones, approximately 70% of them with a count of one. The top ten clones comprise around 1.9% of the sample. Sequences were obtained from PBMCs. The receptors derive from a woman under 40 in good health and CMV-seronegative.

The chain recombines TRBV11-1 with TRBJ2-7; the D gene is possibly TRBD1 (6 bases). The CDR3 runs 13 residues. Germline values: CDR1 SGHAT, CDR2 FQDESV (reference sequence). Trimming pared 5 bases from V and 2 bases from J, leaving 10 bases between. CDR3 sequence: CASSPGTPYEQYF. CDR3 coding DNA: TGTGCCAGCAGCCCCGGGACACCCTACGAGCAGTACTTC.

This clone was found a few times. This CDR3 reads CASSSGTFGVGGTLHF. The CDR3 DNA reads as TGTGCCAGCAGCTCGGGGACATTCGGGGTGGGGGGGACCCTCCACTTT. The V and J genes are TRBV11-2 and TRBJ1-6; the D gene is possibly TRBD1 (6 bases). CDR1 SGHAT and CDR2 FQNNGV come from the germline V gene. The V end lost 4 bases, the J end lost 14 bases, and 24 bases lay between the germline ends. The CDR3 has 16 amino acids.

This clone was detected only once. This sequence joins TRBV7-7 and TRBJ1-1; D may be TRBD1 (6 bases). V lost 5 bases, J lost 0 bases, and 10 bases lay in between. In germline, CDR1 is SSHAT, CDR2 FNYEAQ (reference sequence). The CDR3 is made up of 14 amino acids. As DNA, the CDR3 is TGTGCCAGCAGCCCGGGGGGGCTGAACACTGAAGCTTTCTTT. It yields the protein CASSPGGLNTEAFF. Together with reference TRBV7-7 and TRBJ1-1, the CDR3 gives the full variable domain: GAGVSQSPRYKVTKRGQDVTLRCDPISSHATLYWYQQALGQGPEFLTYFNYEAQPDKSGLPSDRFSAERPEGSISTLTIQRTEQRDSAMYRCASSPGGLNTEAFFGQGTRLTVV.

The V call is TRBV19, the J call TRBJ2-2, with TRBD1 identical over 10 bases. CDR1 is LNHDA, CDR2 SQIVND, per germline (reference sequence). Unmatched junction bases numbered 12, after V lost 7 bases and J lost 1 base. This CDR3 region has 18 residues. The CDR3 nucleotides are TGTGCCAGTACTAACCGGGACAGGGGCCAGGTGAACACCGGGGAGCTGTTTTTT. This gives the protein CASTNRDRGQVNTGELFF.

This chain joins TRBV9 and TRBJ2-6, with D perhaps matching TRBD1 (6 bases). Germline V CDR1 and CDR2: SGDLS, YYNGEE. Trimming pared 0 bases from V and 0 bases from J, leaving 19 bases between. This CDR3 spans 20 amino acids. In DNA form, the CDR3 reads TGTGCCAGCAGCGTAGTTAGTAAGGGCAGGGGAAGCTCTGGGGCCAACGTCCTGACTTTC. This sequence encodes CASSVVSKGRGSSGANVLTF.